This TCR beta chain was sequenced for a study of blood T cell repertoires in COVID-19. The wider study: Acute-phase and convalescent COVID-19 samples originated in the United States, Italy and Spain.

Original processing notes: Estimates of nucleated cell counts were drawn from the amplification of reference gene primers. Assay: immunoSEQ multiplex PCR; the TCRdb copy retains only in-frame clones and omits some. Clonal size and the V and J genes are those of that table, whereas D and trimming came from the DNA. The sample lists 130,000 to 150,000 clones, roughly 89% seen once, with almost 6% in the top ten. Germline V gene sequence: CDR1 MNHEY, CDR2 SVGEGT. The CDR3 sequence is 15 residues long. With 3 bases clipped from V and 4 bases from J, the junction kept 6 bases outside the gene matches. Participants' own reports of clinical history determined their cohort assignment.

The source is a woman aged 45-59 years who had been exposed to COVID-19. Sample: PBMCs or T cells enriched from blood (not recorded which). This chain uses TRBV6-2 or TRBV6-3 with TRBJ2-3, with TRBD1 matching over 8 bases. CDR3 sequence: CASSYKQGVADTQYF. The CDR3 DNA is TGTGCCAGCAGTTATAAACAGGGGGTGGCAGATACGCAGTATTTT.